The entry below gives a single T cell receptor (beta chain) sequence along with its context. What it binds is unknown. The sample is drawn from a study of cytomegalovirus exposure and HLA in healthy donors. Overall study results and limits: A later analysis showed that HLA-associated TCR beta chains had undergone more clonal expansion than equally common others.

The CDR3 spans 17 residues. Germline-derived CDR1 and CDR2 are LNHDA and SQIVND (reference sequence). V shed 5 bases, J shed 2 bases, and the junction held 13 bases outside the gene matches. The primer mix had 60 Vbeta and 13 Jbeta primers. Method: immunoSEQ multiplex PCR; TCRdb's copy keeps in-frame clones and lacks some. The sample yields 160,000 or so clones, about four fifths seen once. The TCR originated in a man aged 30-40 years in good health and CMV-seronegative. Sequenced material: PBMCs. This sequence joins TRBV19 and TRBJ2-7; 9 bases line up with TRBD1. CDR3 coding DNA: TGTGCCAGTAGTCTCAACTCATACAGGGGGCGACCCTACGAGCAGTACTTC. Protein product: CASSLNSYRGRPYEQYF.